This T cell receptor beta chain was found in a study of T-cell reconstitution after alpha-beta-depleted transplantation in children. Study findings and constraints: After transplant, high TCRbeta diversity at day 60 in some patients arose from surviving recipient T cells and thymic progenitors.

V lost 3 bases to trimming and J lost 6 bases, with 17 bases between them. Germline V gene lookup returns CDR1 MNHNS and CDR2 SASEGT. This CDR3 has 16 residues. A remark on this clonotype: Its antigen is not identified.

Unique molecular identifiers were incorporated into the prepared TCRbeta library. TCRdb recomputed calls from the PCR reads with MiXCR, one row per CDR3 protein. The table shows 550,000 to 800,000 distinct CDR3 sequences, with roughly 13% occurring only once. The origin of this receptor is a girl aged 2 to 9 with congenital amegakaryocytic thrombocytopenia, due to receive a stem cell transplant. The rearrangement links TRBV6-1 to TRBJ2-2; D is tentatively TRBD1 or TRBD2 (5 bases each). Sequencing used PBMCs, obtained before TCRalphabeta/CD19-depleted stem cell transplant. The CDR3 sequence is CASSDWGIGVPGELFF. CDR3 nucleotides: TGTGCCAGCAGTGATTGGGGGATTGGAGTCCCCGGGGAGCTGTTTTTT.